The 18 T cell receptor beta chains presented below share a single source sample, sequenced in a study of blood T cell repertoires in COVID-19. Using immunoSEQ multiplex PCR, the repertoire was profiled, and TCRdb retains in-frame clones only, with some absent. Here the sample spans over 110,000 clones, around 76% being singletons. Sequencing input: peripheral blood. Every receptor here comes from an elderly man with acute or convalescent COVID-19.

The chain recombines TRBV4-2 with TRBJ2-1; possible D gene TRBD1, 6 bases. CDR3 length: 15 residues. Trimming stripped 0 bases from V and 7 bases from J, with 13 bases between. The germline CDR1 and CDR2 sequences are LGHNA and YNFKEQ. The CDR3 loop is CASSQDGGRGNEQFF. The CDR3 DNA sequence: TGTGCCAGCAGCCAAGATGGTGGCAGGGGAAATGAGCAGTTCTTC.

The chain joins TRBV5-1 to TRBJ2-1; 8 bases align to TRBD2. Losses at the gene ends were 4 bases for V and 5 bases for J; bases not matched to a gene: 5. Germline-derived CDR1 and CDR2 are SGHRS and YFSETQ. The CDR3 consists of 14 residues. In DNA form, the CDR3 reads TGCGCCAGCAGCCCCGGACTAGCAAACAATGAGCAGTTCTTC. Protein sequence: CASSPGLANNEQFF.

The chain combines TRBV7-2 with TRBJ1-6; TRBD1 agrees at 11 bases. Germline lookup yields CDR1 SGHTA and CDR2 FQGNSA. The CDR3 has 17 amino acids. Unmatched junction bases numbered 8, after V lost 3 bases and J lost 7 bases. CDR3 bases: TGTGCCAGCAGCTTGCCTGGGACAGGGGGGATAAATTCACCCCTCCACTTT. Translated, it gives CASSLPGTGGINSPLHF.

This chain connects TRBV11-2 to TRBJ1-1; possibly TRBD1 for D (6 bases). This CDR3 is built from 11 residues. CDR1 SGHAT and CDR2 FQNNGV come from the germline V gene. Trimming stripped 5 bases from V and 13 bases from J, with 14 bases between. CDR3 sequence reads: CASSPTEGVFF. Written as DNA, the CDR3 is TGTGCCAGCAGCCCCACTGAGGGGGTTTTCTTT. The whole variable domain, filled in from reference TRBV11-2 and TRBJ1-1, reads EAGVAQSPRYKIIEKRQSVAFWCNPISGHATLYWYQQILGQGPKLLIQFQNNGVVDDSQLPKDRFSAERLKGVDSTLKIQPAKLEDSAVYLCASSPTEGVFFGQGTRLTVV.

The chain links TRBV7-2 to TRBJ1-2, with a weak D call TRBD1 (5 bases). The V gene's germline CDR1 is SGHTA and CDR2 FQGNSA. CDR3 length: 13 amino acids. The V gene lost 5 bases and the J gene lost 8 bases, with 15 bases spanning the gap. Written as DNA, the CDR3 is TGTGCCAGCAGCAACCGGGGAGGGGAAGGCTACACCTTC. Its protein product is CASSNRGGEGYTF.

This clone was counted between two and nine times. The chain has TRBV24-1 and TRBJ2-5; 10 bases line up with TRBD1. V was pared by 9 bases and J by 2 bases, with 14 bases of the junction left unmatched. The length of the CDR3 is 17 residues. From germline, CDR1 is KGHDR and CDR2 SFDVKD. The CDR3 loop reads CATSSPPGQGRQETQYF. CDR3 DNA sequence: TGTGCCACCTCATCCCCCCCGGGACAGGGGCGGCAAGAGACCCAGTACTTC.

The rearrangement uses TRBV19 and TRBJ2-5; tentatively, D is TRBD1 (5 bases). CDR1 LNHDA and CDR2 SQIVND come from the germline V gene (reference sequence). Trimming took off 1 base at V and 5 bases at J, with 14 bases between the two ends. This CDR3 spans 15 amino acids. CDR3 DNA sequence: TGTGCCAGTAGTATAGGTCCAGGGCCGGCGGAGACCCAGTACTTC. Its translation: CASSIGPGPAETQYF.

The V and J genes are TRBV18 and TRBJ2-2, with D possibly TRBD2 on 6 matching bases. This CDR3 has 13 residues. Germline CDR1 KGHSH, CDR2 LQKENI. V lost 3 bases, J lost 5 bases, and 7 bases lay in between. The CDR3 spells CASSPGGTGELFF. The CDR3 DNA is TGTGCCAGCTCACCCGGAGGGACCGGGGAGCTGTTTTTT.

The V and J genes are TRBV6-2 or TRBV6-3 and TRBJ2-1; D is undetermined. The ends were cut back, 6 bases at V and 3 bases at J, with 6 bases in the middle. CDR1 and CDR2 (germline): MNHEY, SVGEGT. The CDR3 runs 12 residues. CDR3 coding DNA: TGTGCCAGCAGCTCCAACTACAATGAGCAGTTCTTC. As protein: CASSSNYNEQFF.

This chain links TRBV2 with TRBJ2-7, with 9 bases matching TRBD1. CDR1 is SNHLY, CDR2 FYNNEI, per germline. V shed 5 bases, J shed 2 bases, and the junction held 4 bases outside the gene matches. The CDR3 contains 14 residues. The CDR3 region is CASSTGGLTYEQYF. The CDR3 nucleotides are TGTGCCAGCAGTACAGGGGGCCTGACCTACGAGCAGTACTTC.

J is TRBJ2-7 and V is TRBV28, with a tentative D call TRBD1 (6 bases). The germline gives CDR1 MDHEN, CDR2 SYDVKM. Trimming removed 6 bases at V and 3 bases at J, with 18 bases between. The CDR3 loop spans 15 amino acids. As DNA, the CDR3 is TGTGCCAGCAGCCAAACAGGGCGCGTCAACTACGAGCAGTACTTC. Translated, it gives CASSQTGRVNYEQYF.

The chain couples TRBV4-1 to TRBJ2-3; TRBD2 might be the D (5 bases). V lost 1 base and J lost 1, with 12 bases in between. The germline V gene has CDR1 MGHRA and CDR2 YSYEKL. The CDR3 length is 16 residues. The CDR3 spells CASSQVRRAGTDTQYF. As DNA, the CDR3 is TGCGCCAGCAGCCAAGTCCGGCGAGCGGGCACAGATACGCAGTATTTT.

The CDR3 DNA follows: TGTGCCAGCAGTTTATATAGGGCCGGGGGGCCACTGACCCCCATTCAGTACTTC. Translated: CASSLYRAGGPLTPIQYF. The chain uses TRBV27 and TRBJ2-4, with D possibly TRBD2 on 7 matching bases. CDR3 length: 18 residues. The ends were cut back, 1 base at V and 9 bases at J, with 25 bases in the middle. CDR1 is MNHEY and CDR2 is SMNVEV in the germline V gene (reference sequence).

The chain uses TRBV5-1 and TRBJ1-2; D is possibly TRBD1 (6 bases). The V gene lost 3 bases and the J gene lost 3 bases, with 18 bases spanning the gap. The CDR3 covers 16 residues. Germline V gene sequence: CDR1 SGHRS, CDR2 YFSETQ. This chain's CDR3 is CASSSGPGVGDYGYTF. The CDR3, as DNA: TGCGCCAGCAGCTCGGGCCCAGGGGTGGGCGACTATGGCTACACCTTC.

V and J are TRBV5-4 and TRBJ2-3; perhaps TRBD2 as D (6 bases). The CDR3 contains 15 residues. V lost 4 bases to trimming and J lost 0 bases, with 12 bases between them. Germline assignment: CDR1 SGHNT and CDR2 YYREEE (reference sequence). The CDR3 nucleotides read TGTGCCAGCAGCCCTGGGGGGACTAGCACAGATACGCAGTATTTT. Translated: CASSPGGTSTDTQYF.

This rearrangement joins TRBV29-1 to TRBJ2-7, with TRBD1 matching 9 bases. The CDR3 sequence is 12 residues long. Germline-derived CDR1 and CDR2 are SQVTM and ANQGSEA. V was pared by 6 bases and J by 5 bases, with 5 bases of the junction left unmatched. The CDR3 sequence: CSVAGQGHEQYF. The CDR3 DNA reads TGCAGCGTCGCGGGACAGGGCCACGAGCAGTACTTC.

The chain recombines TRBV5-4 with TRBJ1-2; D is possibly TRBD1 (5 bases). Trimming pared 4 bases from V and 1 base from J, leaving 11 bases between. Germline CDR1 SGHNT, CDR2 YYREEE (reference sequence). The CDR3 totals 14 residues. The CDR3 DNA reads as TGTGCCAGCAGCCCGCCGGGGGTTAACTATGGCTACACCTTC. Its protein product is CASSPPGVNYGYTF.

CDR3: CASSSTTGRYEQYF. DNA for the CDR3: TGTGCCAGCAGCTCAACGACAGGGCGCTACGAGCAGTACTTC. V gene TRBV7-8 combines with J gene TRBJ2-7, with TRBD1 matching 7 bases. Germline CDR1 and CDR2: SGHVS and FQNEAQ. V lost 4 bases and J lost 3; bases outside the gene matches: 6. This CDR3 spans 14 amino acids.